These 20 T cell receptor beta chains originate from one sample sequenced in a study of long-term antiretroviral therapy in people with HIV (dated by TCRdb to about 2022). The immunoSEQ hsTCRB v3.0 assay was used at survey level resolution to sequence the TRB variable region. TCRdb took this table from immuneACCESS and kept in-frame rearrangements with V and J called. Such tables lack part of the clones; where checked against another copy, unresolved V genes explain under half of the gap, and the rest is unexplained. The sample contains 25,000 to 30,000 clones, over 75% of them found a single time. The ten largest account for about a tenth of the sample. The starting material was unsorted PBMCs, obtained 1.5 years before starting antiretroviral therapy. These receptor sequences come from a man aged 18 to 29 with HIV.

The rearrangement links TRBV7-2 to TRBJ1-5; 7 nucleotides agree with TRBD1. The length of the CDR3 is 16 residues. In germline, CDR1 is SGHTA, CDR2 FQGNSA. V gave up 4 bases and J gave up 1 base; unmatched junction bases: 7. CDR3 amino acids: CASSSNRGGSNQPQHF. DNA for the CDR3: TGTGCCAGCAGCTCCAACAGGGGTGGGAGCAATCAGCCCCAGCATTTT.

The chain couples TRBV11-2 to TRBJ1-2; 9 positions agree with TRBD1. The CDR3 is 14 residues long. Germline V gene sequence: CDR1 SGHAT, CDR2 FQNNGV. With 5 bases clipped from V and 3 bases from J, the junction kept 4 bases outside the gene matches. The CDR3 DNA follows: TGTGCCAGCAGCGTCGACAGGGGGGACTATGGCTACACCTTC. Protein: CASSVDRGDYGYTF.

This sequence joins TRBV19 and TRBJ1-2; tentative D call: TRBD1 (5 bases). Trimming took off 7 bases at V and 3 bases at J, with 15 bases between the two ends. The CDR3 runs 14 residues. Germline V lookup: CDR1 LNHDA, CDR2 SQIVND (reference sequence). DNA of the CDR3: TGTGCCAGTACCGCATTGGGGGTCGACTATGGCTACACCTTC. This gives the protein CASTALGVDYGYTF.

This clone has a handful of counts. The rearrangement joins TRBV28 to TRBJ1-1, with D unclear. This CDR3 contains 14 residues. Germline lookup yields CDR1 MDHEN and CDR2 SYDVKM. The V and J ends lost 2 bases and 6 bases respectively, with 13 bases between them. The chain's CDR3 is CASSLRVTGSEAFF. The CDR3 DNA is TGTGCCAGCAGTTTACGGGTGACTGGGTCTGAAGCTTTCTTT.

The J gene is TRBJ1-2, the V gene TRBV19, with TRBD1 matching 8 bases. Germline assignment: CDR1 LNHDA and CDR2 SQIVND (reference sequence). The CDR3 length is 15 residues. V lost 3 bases and J lost 5; bases outside the gene matches: 8. The CDR3 bases are TGTGCCAGTAGTATGGACAGGGAAATAATGTATGGCTACACCTTC. It translates to CASSMDREIMYGYTF.

This chain joins TRBV9 and TRBJ1-3, with 7 bases matching TRBD1. Germline-derived CDR1 and CDR2 are SGDLS and YYNGEE. The CDR3 contains 15 residues. The V and J ends lost 4 bases and 4 bases, in that order; junction bases with no gene match: 8. The CDR3 is CASSPPDREGNTIYF. CDR3 DNA sequence: TGTGCCAGCAGCCCGCCCGACAGGGAGGGAAACACCATATATTTT.

V is TRBV4-1 and J is TRBJ1-2, with D possibly being TRBD1 (5 bases). The CDR3 spans 15 residues. Germline assignment: CDR1 MGHRA and CDR2 YSYEKL. V lost 1 base and J 4 bases, leaving 13 bases between the germline ends. The CDR3 loop reads CASSQVSGGVYGYTF. Written as DNA, the CDR3 is TGCGCCAGCAGCCAAGTCTCGGGAGGGGTCTATGGCTACACCTTC.

The V call is TRBV10-3, the J call TRBJ2-1; the D gene could be TRBD1 or TRBD2 (5 bases each). The CDR3 spans 16 residues. CDR1 is ENHRY and CDR2 is SYGVKD in the germline V gene. V dropped 4 bases and J dropped 6 bases, with 19 bases sitting between them. The CDR3 loop reads CAISGVRDAGGNEQFF. DNA of the CDR3: TGTGCCATCAGTGGGGTCCGGGACGCGGGCGGCAATGAGCAGTTCTTC.

This chain connects TRBV4-3 to TRBJ2-3; D perhaps matches TRBD1 (6 bases). Between the trimmed V and J ends, which lost 0 bases and 1 base, there was a span of 11 bases. Germline CDR1 LGHNA, CDR2 YSLEER. The CDR3 spans 16 residues. The CDR3, as DNA: TGCGCCAGCAGCCAAGACAGGGGCTGGGGCACAGATACGCAGTATTTT. Its translation is CASSQDRGWGTDTQYF.

This rearrangement joins TRBV15 to TRBJ2-6, with D possibly being TRBD2 (6 bases). This CDR3 region has 19 residues. Trimming took off 5 bases at V and 0 bases at J, with 20 bases between the two ends. Germline assignment: CDR1 LNHNV and CDR2 YYDKDF (reference sequence). CDR3 amino acids: CATSGLGAGTSSGANVLTF. In nucleotides, the CDR3 is TGTGCCACCAGCGGACTCGGGGCGGGGACCTCCTCTGGGGCCAACGTCCTGACTTTC. The variable domain in full, completed from reference TRBV15 and TRBJ2-6, reads DAMVIQNPRYQVTQFGKPVTLSCSQTLNHNVMYWYQQKSSQAPKLLFHYYDKDFNNEADTPDNFQSRRPNTSFCFLDIRSPGLGDTAMYLCATSGLGAGTSSGANVLTFGAGSRLTVL.

This chain links TRBV5-4 with TRBJ1-2, with TRBD1 matching over 7 bases. This CDR3 spans 13 amino acids. CDR1 SGHNT and CDR2 YYREEE come from the germline V gene (reference sequence). V lost 2 bases to trimming and J lost 4 bases; unmatched junction nucleotides: 2. The CDR3 is CASSFRQGYGYTF. Written as DNA, the CDR3 is TGTGCCAGCAGCTTCCGACAGGGCTATGGCTACACCTTC.

The chain employs TRBV7-3 and TRBJ2-1; D gene ambiguous. The CDR3 length is 13 residues. Germline CDR1 is SGHTA and CDR2 is FQGTGA. The V gene lost 1 base and the J gene lost 5 bases, with 6 bases spanning the gap. CDR3 DNA sequence: TGTGCCAGCAGCTTAAATCATGACAATGAGCAGTTCTTC. Amino acid sequence: CASSLNHDNEQFF.

This clone appeared once. The chain joins TRBV19 to TRBJ1-5; maybe TRBD1 (6 bases). This CDR3 comprises 15 residues. V gave up 6 bases and J gave up 5 bases, with 17 bases separating them. Germline V lookup: CDR1 LNHDA, CDR2 SQIVND (reference sequence). CDR3 region: CASRTHTGWDQPQHF. The CDR3 bases are TGTGCCAGTAGAACCCATACAGGGTGGGATCAGCCCCAGCATTTT. The whole variable domain, remainder taken from reference TRBV19 and TRBJ1-5, is DGGITQSPKYLFRKEGQNVTLSCEQNLNHDAMYWYRQDPGQGLRLIYYSQIVNDFQKGDIAEGYSVSREKKESFPLTVTSAQKNPTAFYLCASRTHTGWDQPQHFGDGTRLSIL.

This chain links TRBV27 with TRBJ2-1; 7 positions agree with TRBD1. With V trimmed by 4 bases and J by 4 bases, 4 bases remained unmatched. The germline V gene has CDR1 MNHEY and CDR2 SMNVEV (reference sequence). This CDR3 spans 14 amino acids. CDR3 sequence: CASSSDRAYNEQFF. The CDR3 DNA sequence: TGTGCCAGCAGTTCTGACAGGGCTTACAATGAGCAGTTCTTC.

There are a few counts of this clone. The genes are TRBV7-9 and TRBJ2-5; 8 bases align to TRBD2. Germline V lookup: CDR1 SEHNR, CDR2 FQNEAQ (reference sequence). This CDR3 region has 14 residues. V was pared by 5 bases and J by 6 bases, with 8 bases of the junction left unmatched. Here the CDR3 reads CASSPREGGKTQYF. The CDR3 DNA reads as TGTGCCAGCAGCCCCCGGGAGGGGGGCAAGACCCAGTACTTC.

Concerning this clone: Other DNA sequences in this specimen translate into the identical CDR3. The rearrangement uses TRBV7-2 and TRBJ2-7; 7 nucleotides match TRBD2. The CDR3 has 15 residues. J was trimmed by 0 bases and V by 1 base; bases with no gene match: 3. CDR1 and CDR2 (germline): SGHTA, FQGNSA. The CDR3 coding sequence is TGTGCCAGCAGCTTAGGGCGGGGGAGCTCCTACGAGCAGTACTTC. Encoded protein: CASSLGRGSSYEQYF.

CDR3 amino acids: CASSSAYTGELFF. The CDR3 bases are TGTGCCAGCAGCTCGGCCTACACCGGGGAGCTGTTTTTT. The chain has TRBV7-6 and TRBJ2-2; no firm D call. Germline values: CDR1 SGHVS, CDR2 FNYEAQ. V lost 4 bases, J lost 3 bases, and 6 bases lay in between. The CDR3 is made up of 13 amino acids.

V is TRBV4-1 and J is TRBJ2-1; D call uncertain. CDR3 size: 15 residues. V was cut by 0 bases and J by 0 bases, with 6 bases left in between. In germline, CDR1 is MGHRA, CDR2 YSYEKL. The chain's CDR3 is CASSQDPNSYNEQFF. DNA of the CDR3: TGCGCCAGCAGCCAAGACCCCAACTCCTACAATGAGCAGTTCTTC.

CDR3 sequence: CASSFTDTQYF. CDR3 DNA sequence: TGTGCCAGCAGCTTCACAGATACGCAGTATTTT. The rearrangement joins TRBV7-2 to TRBJ2-3; D call uncertain. Trimming left V 3 bases short and J 2 bases short, with 0 bases between. Germline-derived CDR1 and CDR2 are SGHTA and FQGNSA. The CDR3 runs to 11 residues. Combining the CDR3 with reference TRBV7-2 and TRBJ2-3 gives the whole variable domain GAGVSQSPSNKVTEKGKDVELRCDPISGHTALYWYRQSLGQGLEFLIYFQGNSAPDKSGLPSDRFSAERTGGSVSTLTIQRTQQEDSAVYLCASSFTDTQYFGPGTRLTVL.

The J gene is TRBJ2-1, the V gene TRBV4-2; D not resolved. The germline gives CDR1 LGHNA, CDR2 YNFKEQ. Trimming stripped 0 bases from V and 4 bases from J, with 1 base between. The CDR3 runs to 12 residues. CDR3 DNA: TGTGCCAGCAGCCAAGAATACAATGAGCAGTTCTTC. Its protein is CASSQEYNEQFF.